These 30 T cell receptor beta chains share one sample of origin, sequenced in a study of cytomegalovirus exposure and HLA in healthy donors. The PCR contained 60 Vbeta and 13 Jbeta primers. TCRdb's table, derived via immunoSEQ multiplex PCR, lists solely in-frame clones and lacks some. The sample lists about 150,000 clones, about three fifths occurring once. The sample taken for sequencing was PBMCs. Every receptor here comes from a woman aged 55-70 years in good health and CMV-seropositive.

This chain joins TRBV19 and TRBJ2-7; 8 bases are a match to TRBD1. V dropped 5 bases and J dropped 0; count of bases not matched to a gene: 6. Per germline, CDR1 LNHDA and CDR2 SQIVND (reference sequence). The length of the CDR3 is 15 residues. CDR3 DNA sequence: TGTGCCAGTAGTGCAGGACAGGGCCTCTCCTACGAGCAGTACTTC. Translated: CASSAGQGLSYEQYF.

This chain joins TRBV6-1 and TRBJ1-5; D is possibly TRBD1 (6 bases). Trimming took off 3 bases at V and 7 bases at J, with 16 bases between the two ends. The CDR3 length is 15 residues. Looked up from germline, CDR1 is MNHNS and CDR2 is SASEGT. CDR3 in amino acids: CASSDSGGAGQPQHF. CDR3 in DNA: TGTGCCAGCAGTGACTCTGGGGGGGCTGGCCAGCCCCAGCATTTT.

V gene TRBV5-6 combines with J gene TRBJ1-1; perhaps TRBD1 as D (6 bases). Between the trimmed V and J ends, which lost 4 bases and 7 bases, there was a span of 17 bases. The CDR3 runs 14 residues. The germline V gene has CDR1 SGHDT and CDR2 YYEEEE. The CDR3 DNA reads as TGTGCCAGCAGCACTGGACGGGGCAGGGGTGAAGCTTTCTTT. This sequence encodes CASSTGRGRGEAFF.

J is TRBJ1-5 and V is TRBV6-5; 10 bases match TRBD1. The germline CDR1 and CDR2 sequences are MNHEY and SVGAGI. The V and J ends lost 3 bases and 2 bases, in that order; junction bases with no gene match: 4. This CDR3 has 16 amino acids. CDR3 sequence: CASSYSTGGGNQPQHF. The CDR3 DNA is TGTGCCAGCAGTTATTCGACAGGGGGCGGCAATCAGCCCCAGCATTTT.

This clone came up once. This sequence joins TRBV5-1 and TRBJ2-5; D possibly corresponds to TRBD1 (6 bases). Per the germline V gene, CDR1 is SGHRS and CDR2 is YFSETQ. Trimming cost V 3 bases and J 4 bases, with 10 bases left between them. The CDR3 totals 13 residues. The CDR3 here is CASSSSGVETQYF. CDR3 in DNA: TGCGCCAGCAGCTCGTCAGGGGTAGAGACCCAGTACTTC.

This clone has only a few counts. The rearrangement uses TRBV18 and TRBJ2-3; 7 bases are a match to TRBD1. The CDR3 runs 15 residues. Germline CDR1 KGHSH, CDR2 LQKENI. The junction had 6 bases not matched to a gene; V was cut back by 4 bases and J by 2 bases. CDR3 sequence reads: CASSLNRGNTDTQYF. The CDR3 DNA reads TGTGCCAGCTCACTTAACAGGGGCAACACAGATACGCAGTATTTT. Filled out from reference TRBV18 and TRBJ2-3, the complete variable domain reads NAGVMQNPRHLVRRRGQEARLRCSPMKGHSHVYWYRQLPEEGLKFMVYLQKENIIDESGMPKERFSAEFPKEGPSILRIQQVVRGDSAAYFCASSLNRGNTDTQYFGPGTRLTVL.

This clone was seen only once. The sample contains more than one DNA sequence encoding this CDR3. The chain couples TRBV7-2 to TRBJ2-7; D remains unclear. Trimming removed 4 bases at V and 3 bases at J, with 4 bases between. The CDR3 is 11 residues long. From germline, CDR1 is SGHTA and CDR2 FQGNSA. The CDR3: CASSSYYEQYF. The CDR3 bases are TGTGCCAGCAGCTCCTACTACGAGCAGTACTTC.

To note about this clone: The identical CDR3 is also encoded by other nucleotide sequences in the sample. The chain is built from TRBV7-8 and TRBJ1-2, with TRBD1 matching over 10 bases. Germline trimming cut 6 bases from V and 4 bases from J; bases unmatched to any gene: 17. The germline gives CDR1 SGHVS, CDR2 FQNEAQ. The length of the CDR3 is 18 residues. Here the CDR3 reads CASSSRPGTGASIYGYTF. CDR3 sequence (DNA): TGTGCCAGCAGTTCTCGTCCCGGGACAGGGGCAAGTATCTATGGCTACACCTTC. Full variable domain (missing parts from reference TRBV7-8 and TRBJ1-2): GAGVSQSPRYKVAKRGQDVALRCDPISGHVSLFWYQQALGQGPEFLTYFQNEAQLDKSGLPSDRFFAERPEGSVSTLKIQRTQQEDSAVYLCASSSRPGTGASIYGYTFGSGTRLTVV.

The chain combines TRBV5-1 with TRBJ1-5; 7 nucleotides line up with TRBD1. The ends lost 4 bases at V and 2 bases at J; junction bases unmatched: 6. This CDR3 is 15 amino acids long. Germline loops: CDR1 SGHRS, CDR2 YFSETQ. CDR3 loop: CASSPDGQGNQPQHF. The CDR3, as DNA: TGCGCCAGCAGCCCAGACGGACAGGGCAATCAGCCCCAGCATTTT.

This clone was seen a handful of times. This chain joins TRBV4-2 and TRBJ2-7, with a weak D call TRBD1 (5 bases). V gave up 2 bases and J gave up 0 bases, with 8 bases separating them. The CDR3 loop spans 14 amino acids. From germline, CDR1 is LGHNA and CDR2 YNFKEQ. The CDR3 protein is CASSQTDSSYEQYF. In DNA, the CDR3 is TGTGCCAGCAGCCAAACAGACAGCTCCTACGAGCAGTACTTC.

This clone was detected only a few times. This chain links TRBV28 with TRBJ2-2; D may be TRBD1 (6 bases). The V end was cut by 5 bases, the J end by 3 bases, with 19 bases between. CDR1 and CDR2 (germline): MDHEN, SYDVKM. This CDR3 spans 17 amino acids. CDR3 bases: TGTGCCAGCAGTCGACCGACTATAGGGGGATACACCGGGGAGCTGTTTTTT. It specifies CASSRPTIGGYTGELFF.

V and J are TRBV27 and TRBJ2-1; 9 bases align to TRBD2. Germline V gene lookup returns CDR1 MNHEY and CDR2 SMNVEV (reference sequence). This CDR3 has 15 residues. V trimming: 3 bases; J trimming: 3 bases; junction bases outside the gene matches: 3. The CDR3 loop is CASSFGREGYNEQFF. DNA for the CDR3: TGTGCCAGCAGTTTTGGGCGGGAGGGCTACAATGAGCAGTTCTTC.

In nucleotides, the CDR3 is TGTGCCAGCAGCTTCTGGGAAATGGCAGGGGGCGAGCAGTACTTC. This sequence encodes CASSFWEMAGGEQYF. This chain uses TRBV7-9 with TRBJ2-7, with 7 bases matching TRBD1. After removal of 3 bases from V and 6 bases from J, the junction contained 11 bases not matched to a gene. This CDR3 comprises 15 residues. Germline V gives CDR1 SEHNR, CDR2 FQNEAQ (reference sequence).

The J gene is TRBJ2-1, the V gene TRBV28; D is uncertain. This CDR3 is built from 13 residues. V lost 8 bases to trimming and J lost 0 bases, with 8 bases between them. Germline V CDR1 and CDR2: MDHEN, SYDVKM. Written as DNA, the CDR3 is TGTGCCAGCGAGTCTCGCTCCTACAATGAGCAGTTCTTC. It translates to CASESRSYNEQFF.

This rearrangement joins TRBV4-2 to TRBJ1-5; possibly TRBD1 for D (6 bases). The germline V gene has CDR1 LGHNA and CDR2 YNFKEQ. Trimming removed 0 bases at V and 0 bases at J, with 9 bases between. The CDR3 covers 16 residues. The CDR3 is CASSQEAGDSNQPQHF. DNA of the CDR3: TGTGCCAGCAGCCAAGAGGCAGGGGATAGCAATCAGCCCCAGCATTTT.

The V gene is TRBV11-2, the J gene TRBJ2-3; D is possibly TRBD2 (6 bases). There are 14 residues in the CDR3. Germline CDR1 and CDR2: SGHAT and FQNNGV. Trimming left V 5 bases short and J 8 bases short, with 17 bases between. DNA for the CDR3: TGTGCCAGCAGCCCCCTGCGGGGTGCAGGTACGCAGTATTTT. Translation: CASSPLRGAGTQYF.

The chain employs TRBV9 and TRBJ1-2, with a possible D match to TRBD1 (6 bases). Germline assignment: CDR1 SGDLS and CDR2 YYNGEE. The V gene lost 0 bases and the J gene lost 2 bases, with 8 bases spanning the gap. The CDR3 is made up of 14 amino acids. The CDR3 nucleotides are TGTGCCAGCAGCGTAGAGCAGGGGAACTATGGCTACACCTTC. This translates into CASSVEQGNYGYTF.

V gene TRBV2 combines with J gene TRBJ2-1; TRBD2 matches 10 bases. The CDR3 extends over 14 amino acids. V was clipped by 6 bases and J by 6 bases; unmatched bases: 5. Germline V lookup: CDR1 SNHLY, CDR2 FYNNEI. DNA of the CDR3: TGTGCCAGCAGGCTAGCGGGAGTCCTCAATGAGCAGTTCTTC. This sequence encodes CASRLAGVLNEQFF.

Comment on this clone: The sample has other DNA sequences that encode this CDR3 too. The chain is built from TRBV7-2 and TRBJ2-1, with a tentative D call TRBD1 (5 bases). The length of the CDR3 is 15 residues. The germline CDR1 and CDR2 sequences are SGHTA and FQGNSA. The V end lost 1 base, the J end lost 4 bases, and 11 bases lay between the germline ends. The CDR3 reads CASSLEGEGYNEQFF. The CDR3 bases are TGTGCCAGCAGCTTAGAAGGGGAAGGTTACAATGAGCAGTTCTTC.

This clone has just one count. The chain carries TRBV5-4 and TRBJ2-3, with 12 bases matching TRBD2. This CDR3 is built from 16 residues. The trim removed 0 bases at V and 4 bases at J, leaving 3 bases unmatched. Germline V lookup: CDR1 SGHNT, CDR2 YYREEE (reference sequence). This CDR3 reads CASSLGLAGAPDTQYF. The CDR3 nucleotides read TGTGCCAGCAGCTTGGGACTAGCGGGAGCCCCAGATACGCAGTATTTT.

The chain uses TRBV27 and TRBJ1-1; 8 bases agree with TRBD1. The CDR3 sequence is 14 residues long. The V and J ends lost 3 bases and 5 bases, in that order; junction bases with no gene match: 5. From germline, CDR1 is MNHEY and CDR2 SMNVEV (reference sequence). Here the CDR3 DNA reads TGTGCCAGCAGTTTGGCAGGGGGCACGACTGAAGCTTTCTTT. Translated, it gives CASSLAGGTTEAFF.

The CDR3 DNA sequence: TGTGCCAGCAGCGTGATGGCAGGGGGCAATGAGCAGTTCTTC. This translates into CASSVMAGGNEQFF. V gene TRBV11-3 combines with J gene TRBJ2-1, with TRBD1 matching over 7 bases. With V trimmed by 5 bases and J by 6 bases, 7 bases remained unmatched. Germline lookup yields CDR1 SGHNT and CDR2 YENEEA. CDR3 length: 14 amino acids.

The V and J genes are TRBV27 and TRBJ1-5; TRBD1 agrees at 9 bases. The CDR3 consists of 15 residues. Germline V gives CDR1 MNHEY, CDR2 SMNVEV (reference sequence). Trimming at V came to 6 bases and at J to 5 bases, leaving 8 bases not matched to a gene. The CDR3 spells CASSRTGEVHQPQHF. In DNA, the CDR3 is TGTGCCAGCAGCCGGACAGGGGAAGTTCATCAGCCCCAGCATTTT.

This clone turned up a few times. The chain couples TRBV19 to TRBJ2-3; D remains ambiguous. CDR3 length: 12 residues. Between the trimmed V and J ends, which lost 6 bases and 0 bases, there was a span of 4 bases. Germline V CDR1 and CDR2: LNHDA, SQIVND (reference sequence). The CDR3 nucleotides are TGTGCCAGTAGGGCTAGCACAGATACGCAGTATTTT. Translation gives CASRASTDTQYF.

The rearrangement links TRBV18 to TRBJ2-3; 7 bases map to TRBD2. Germline V gene data show CDR1 as KGHSH and CDR2 as LQKENI. The CDR3 is 15 residues long. Trimming removed 1 base from V and 1 base from J; junction bases left unmatched: 2. The chain's CDR3 is CASSPLLAGTDTQYF. CDR3 nucleotide sequence: TGTGCCAGCTCACCACTCCTAGCGGGCACAGATACGCAGTATTTT.

The V call is TRBV28, the J call TRBJ1-4, with 8 bases fitting TRBD1. CDR1 MDHEN and CDR2 SYDVKM come from the germline V gene. The CDR3 sequence is 15 residues long. V was pared by 10 bases and J by 7 bases, with 14 bases of the junction left unmatched. CDR3 amino acids: CATSTGGTNLEKLFF. CDR3 bases: TGTGCCACTTCTACAGGGGGGACCAACCTTGAAAAACTGTTTTTT.

The chain employs TRBV7-2 and TRBJ2-7; D might be TRBD2 (6 bases). This CDR3 is 16 amino acids long. CDR1 and CDR2 from the germline V gene are SGHTA and FQGNSA. Trimming removed 5 bases at V and 2 bases at J, with 19 bases between. CDR3 in amino acids: CASSPGPQRGAYEQYF. In DNA, the CDR3 is TGTGCCAGCAGCCCAGGCCCACAGCGCGGGGCCTACGAGCAGTACTTC. The full variable domain, with the rest looked up from reference TRBV7-2 and TRBJ2-7, is GAGVSQSPSNKVTEKGKDVELRCDPISGHTALYWYRQSLGQGLEFLIYFQGNSAPDKSGLPSDRFSAERTGGSVSTLTIQRTQQEDSAVYLCASSPGPQRGAYEQYFGPGTRLTVT.

This clone has only a few counts. This chain joins TRBV7-2 and TRBJ2-6; 8 positions agree with TRBD1. Germline CDR1 and CDR2: SGHTA and FQGNSA. V lost 4 bases to trimming and J lost 2 bases; unmatched junction nucleotides: 1. This CDR3 spans 15 amino acids. For the CDR3, the DNA is TGTGCCAGCAGCTCACAGGGGGCTGGGGCCAACGTCCTGACTTTC. This sequence encodes CASSSQGAGANVLTF.

This CDR3 reads CASSLEAGGYNEQFF. CDR3 in DNA: TGTGCCAGCAGCTTAGAGGCAGGGGGATACAATGAGCAGTTCTTC. The V call is TRBV7-2, the J call TRBJ2-1, with 7 bases that match TRBD1. With V trimmed by 1 base and J by 4 bases, 4 bases remained unmatched. Germline-derived CDR1 and CDR2 are SGHTA and FQGNSA. This CDR3 contains 15 residues.

This chain connects TRBV5-5 to TRBJ1-5; 9 nucleotides align to TRBD1. This CDR3 is built from 16 residues. Per germline, CDR1 SGHKS and CDR2 YYEKEE (reference sequence). V was clipped by 4 bases and J by 4 bases; unmatched bases: 9. CDR3 in amino acids: CASSPSGTGPNQPQHF. The CDR3 region has the DNA TGTGCCAGCAGCCCTTCAGGGACAGGGCCAAATCAGCCCCAGCATTTT.